The clone carrying this T cell receptor beta chain has only one observation. Its antigen is not known. This specimen comes from a study of cytomegalovirus exposure and HLA in healthy donors. Notes on the study in general: Subsequent analysis showed first-cohort TCR clusters tending to co-occur in roughly 130 validation repertoires. Cytomegalovirus status was reportedly diagnosed by the classifier with high sensitivity and specificity.

The repertoire was sequenced with immunoSEQ multiplex PCR; TCRdb's copy has only in-frame clones and lacks some. The sample records tens of thousands of clones, around 90% being singletons. Trimming took 3 bases from V and 8 from J; bases not matched to a gene: 11. Germline assignment: CDR1 SGHNT and CDR2 YYREEE (reference sequence). CDR3 length equals 17 residues. Among the 100 to 150 subjects of the validation cohort, separate from the roughly 670-subject first cohort, were the donors. Material: PBMCs. This sequence was found in a woman aged 18-29 years in good health and CMV-seronegative. The chain is built from TRBV5-4 and TRBJ2-1, with TRBD2 matching 13 bases. In DNA, the CDR3 is TGTGCCAGCAGCTCCCTACTAGCGGGAGGGCCCCAATATGAGCAGTTCTTC. It yields the protein CASSSLLAGGPQYEQFF.